The clone carrying this T cell receptor beta chain was seen more than once but under ten times. Its specificity is not known. The CDR3 sequence is 13 residues long. V lost 2 bases and J lost 8, with 12 bases in between. Germline V gene sequence: CDR1 WSHSY, CDR2 SAAADI. This specimen comes from a study of T cell responses to AZD1222 COVID-19 vaccine. Points from the study as a whole: Researchers report vaccine-associated CD4 TCRs spanning spike, with dominance at 160-218 and 743-854. White British people made up most donors, females outnumbered males, and clonal diversity was possibly underestimated.

Sequenced by immunoSEQ multiplex PCR; TCRdb stores in-frame clones only, minus some. This repertoire shows around 120,000 clones, roughly 89% found once; its top ten account for 11%. This TCR derives from an adult in good health. The V and J genes are TRBV10-2 and TRBJ1-2, with D unclear. The specimen was peripheral blood, collected on day 0 of MenACWY control vaccination. The CDR3 spells CASSEGLSSGYTF. CDR3 coding DNA: TGCGCCAGCAGTGAGGGATTATCTTCGGGCTACACCTTC.